The clone carrying this TCR beta chain was seen at least ten times. Its antigen remains unidentified. This entry belongs to a study of blood T cells in healthy people across ages. Study-wide findings and caveats: Unsorted PBMCs ruled out conclusive naive versus antigen-experienced comparison. Per million T cells, TCR beta diversity dropped about linearly as age rose.

This CDR3 is 11 amino acids long. Germline loops: CDR1 SQVTM, CDR2 ANQGSEA. The V segment lost 2 bases and the J segment 5 bases; nucleotides outside the gene matches: 0. Primers used in a second PCR of roughly 7 to 11 cycles were a sample-barcoded 5' primer and a J-beta primer mix. One entry per CDR3 protein results from TCRdb running MiXCR on the 5' RACE reads. The sample holds 580,000 or so distinct CDR3 sequences, about 45% seen once. The source of this sequence is an elderly man in good health. The V call is TRBV29-1, the J call TRBJ2-7, with 7 bases matching TRBD2. What was sequenced was blood. As DNA, the CDR3 is TGCAGCGTTGAACTAGCGGACGAGCAGTACTTC. Its protein is CSVELADEQYF.